This T cell receptor (beta chain) was found in a study of T cell changes during pregnancy in multiple sclerosis (dated by TCRdb to between 2019 and 2020). Background on the whole study: Changes in the T cell repertoire over the course of pregnancy were examined in this study in women with multiple sclerosis.

The germline V gene encodes CDR1 SGHRS and CDR2 YFSETQ. From the cysteine up to the phenylalanine, the CDR3 has a length of 14 residues. Only the CDR3 part of the read is kept: 42 bases, read in frame from the first base. The V end gives up 1 base and the J end 4 bases, leaving 3 bases in the junction not matched to a gene. The protocol used for the library was the immunoSEQ multiplex PCR assay. This is the immuneACCESS table as TCRdb keeps it, with only in-frame sequences that have V and J called. A part of the clones is gone; compared with another copy, unresolved V genes explain less than half, and the rest is unexplained. Here the sample has 50,000 to 65,000 clones; roughly 88% occur a single time. Over 1.5% of the sample belongs to the ten largest clones. As regards this clone: The target of this receptor is not known. One base away there is no much larger clone; base qualities are not given.

This clonotype originated in a female donor with multiple sclerosis, enrolled in a pregnancy study. The source was peripheral blood, collected in the first trimester of pregnancy. The rearranged segments are TRBV5-1 and TRBJ2-3, with TRBD2 identical over 7 junction bases. CDR3 region: CASSLKGGADTQYF. The nucleotides are TGCGCCAGCAGCTTGAAGGGAGGGGCAGATACGCAGTATTTT.